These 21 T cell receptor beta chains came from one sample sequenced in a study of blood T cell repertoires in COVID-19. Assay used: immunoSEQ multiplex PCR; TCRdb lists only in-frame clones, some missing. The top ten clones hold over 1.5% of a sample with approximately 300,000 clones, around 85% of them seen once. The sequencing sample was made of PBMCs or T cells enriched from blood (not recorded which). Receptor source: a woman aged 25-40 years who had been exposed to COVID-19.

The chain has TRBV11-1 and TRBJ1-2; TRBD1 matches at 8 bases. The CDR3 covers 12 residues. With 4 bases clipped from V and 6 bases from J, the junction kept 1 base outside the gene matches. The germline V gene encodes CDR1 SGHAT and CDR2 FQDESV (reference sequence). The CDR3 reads CASSSTGDGYTF. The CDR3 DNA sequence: TGTGCCAGCAGCTCGACAGGGGATGGCTACACCTTC.

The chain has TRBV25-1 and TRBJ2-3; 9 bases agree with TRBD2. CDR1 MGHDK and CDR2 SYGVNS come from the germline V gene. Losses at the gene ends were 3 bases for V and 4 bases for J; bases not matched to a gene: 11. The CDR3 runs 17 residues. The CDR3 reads CASSDPRAAGGADTQYF. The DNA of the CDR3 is TGTGCCAGCAGTGACCCGAGAGCCGCGGGGGGGGCAGATACGCAGTATTTT. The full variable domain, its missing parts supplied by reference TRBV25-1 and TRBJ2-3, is EADIYQTPRYLVIGTGKKITLECSQTMGHDKMYWYQQDPGMELHLIHYSYGVNSTEKGDLSSESTVSRIRTEHFPLTLESARPSHTSQYLCASSDPRAAGGADTQYFGPGTRLTVL.

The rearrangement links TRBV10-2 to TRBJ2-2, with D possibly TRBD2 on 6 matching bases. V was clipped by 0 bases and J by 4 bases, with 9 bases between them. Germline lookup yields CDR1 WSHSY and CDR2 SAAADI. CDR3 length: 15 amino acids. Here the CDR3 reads CASSESFGGTGELFF. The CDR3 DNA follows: TGCGCCAGCAGTGAGTCCTTCGGGGGCACCGGGGAGCTGTTTTTT.

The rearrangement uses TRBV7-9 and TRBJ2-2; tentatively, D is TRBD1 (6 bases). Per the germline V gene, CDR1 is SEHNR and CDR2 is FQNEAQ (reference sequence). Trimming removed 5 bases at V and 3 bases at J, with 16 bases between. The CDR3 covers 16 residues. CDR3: CASSTLQGRDTGELFF. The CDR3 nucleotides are TGTGCCAGCAGCACGCTTCAGGGGCGGGACACCGGGGAGCTGTTTTTT.

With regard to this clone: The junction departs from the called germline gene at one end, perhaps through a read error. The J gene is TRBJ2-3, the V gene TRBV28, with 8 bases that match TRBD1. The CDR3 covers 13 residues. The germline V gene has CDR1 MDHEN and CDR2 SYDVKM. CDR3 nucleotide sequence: TGTGCCAGCAGTTCACAGGACAGGGTTGGAATGGATTTT. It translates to CASSSQDRVGMDF.

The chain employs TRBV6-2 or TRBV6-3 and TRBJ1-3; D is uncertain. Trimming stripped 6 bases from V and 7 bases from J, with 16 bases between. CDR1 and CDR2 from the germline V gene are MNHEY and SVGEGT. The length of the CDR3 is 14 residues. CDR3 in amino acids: CASSPGGYGNTIYF. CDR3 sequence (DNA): TGTGCCAGCAGCCCCGGAGGGTACGGTAACACCATATATTTT.

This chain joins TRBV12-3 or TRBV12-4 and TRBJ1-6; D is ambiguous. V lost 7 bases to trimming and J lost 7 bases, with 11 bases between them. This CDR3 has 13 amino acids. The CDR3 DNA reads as TGTGCCAGCACCGAGGGCGGCAATTCACCCCTCCACTTT. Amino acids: CASTEGGNSPLHF.

DNA of the CDR3: TGTGCCACCCTCGACAGGGACTTTAGCAATCAGCCCCAGCATTTT. This sequence encodes CATLDRDFSNQPQHF. The chain uses TRBV6-5 and TRBJ1-5; TRBD1 agrees at 7 bases. V shed 10 bases, J shed 0 bases, and the junction held 9 bases outside the gene matches. The V gene's germline CDR1 is MNHEY and CDR2 SVGAGI. The CDR3 contains 15 residues.

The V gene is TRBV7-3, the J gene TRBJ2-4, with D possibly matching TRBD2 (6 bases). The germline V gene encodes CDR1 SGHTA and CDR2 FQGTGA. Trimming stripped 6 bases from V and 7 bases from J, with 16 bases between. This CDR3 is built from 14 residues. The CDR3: CASSPGTPGNIQYF. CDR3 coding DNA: TGTGCCAGCAGTCCCGGGACTCCGGGGAACATTCAGTACTTC.

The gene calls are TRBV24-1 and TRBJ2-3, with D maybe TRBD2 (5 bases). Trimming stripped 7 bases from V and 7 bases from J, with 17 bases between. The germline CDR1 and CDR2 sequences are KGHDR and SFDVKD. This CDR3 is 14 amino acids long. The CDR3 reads CATSVGRTQNTQYF. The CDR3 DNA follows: TGTGCCACCAGCGTAGGGAGAACACAGAATACGCAGTATTTT.

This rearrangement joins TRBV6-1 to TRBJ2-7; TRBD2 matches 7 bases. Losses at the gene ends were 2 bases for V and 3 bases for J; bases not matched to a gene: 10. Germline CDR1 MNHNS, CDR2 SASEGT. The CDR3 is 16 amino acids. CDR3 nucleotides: TGTGCCAGCAGTGAAATTCGGGCGGGGGACTTCTACGAGCAGTACTTC. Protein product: CASSEIRAGDFYEQYF.

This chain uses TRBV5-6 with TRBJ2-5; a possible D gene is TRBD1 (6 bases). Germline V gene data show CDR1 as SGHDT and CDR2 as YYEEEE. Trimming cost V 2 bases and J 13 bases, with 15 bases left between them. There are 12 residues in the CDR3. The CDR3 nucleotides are TGTGCCAGCAGCTTAACAGGGTATATAGGGTACTTC. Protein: CASSLTGYIGYF.

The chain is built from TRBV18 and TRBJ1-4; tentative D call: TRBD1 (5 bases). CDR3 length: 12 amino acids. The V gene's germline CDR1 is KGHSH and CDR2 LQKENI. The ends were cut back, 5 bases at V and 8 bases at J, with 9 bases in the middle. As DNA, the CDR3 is TGTGCCAGCTCAGCGGGGGAGGAAAAACTGTTTTTT. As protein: CASSAGEEKLFF.

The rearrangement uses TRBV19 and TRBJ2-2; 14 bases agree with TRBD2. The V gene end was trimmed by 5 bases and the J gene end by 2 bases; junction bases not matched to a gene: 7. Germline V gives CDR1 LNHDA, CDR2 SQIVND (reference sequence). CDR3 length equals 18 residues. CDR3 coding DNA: TGTGCCAGTAGTCTTCTAGGACTAGCGGGGGGCAACACCGGGGAGCTGTTTTTT. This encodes CASSLLGLAGGNTGELFF. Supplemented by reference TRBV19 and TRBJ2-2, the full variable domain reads DGGITQSPKYLFRKEGQNVTLSCEQNLNHDAMYWYRQDPGQGLRLIYYSQIVNDFQKGDIAEGYSVSREKKESFPLTVTSAQKNPTAFYLCASSLLGLAGGNTGELFFGEGSRLTVL.

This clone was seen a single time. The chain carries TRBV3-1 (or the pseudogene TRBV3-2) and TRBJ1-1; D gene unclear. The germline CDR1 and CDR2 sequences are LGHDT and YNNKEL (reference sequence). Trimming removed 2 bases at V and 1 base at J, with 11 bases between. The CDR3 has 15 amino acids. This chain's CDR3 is CASSQHAGRNTEAFF. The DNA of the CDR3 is TGTGCCAGCAGCCAACATGCGGGCCGGAACACTGAAGCTTTCTTT.

As DNA, the CDR3 is TGCGCCAGCAGCCAAAACATTGACACTGAAGCTTTCTTT. It translates to CASSQNIDTEAFF. The chain has TRBV4-1 and TRBJ1-1; no firm D call. Germline CDR1 and CDR2: MGHRA and YSYEKL. The germline V and J ends were trimmed by 2 bases and 3 bases, with 7 bases remaining between them. The CDR3 contains 13 residues.

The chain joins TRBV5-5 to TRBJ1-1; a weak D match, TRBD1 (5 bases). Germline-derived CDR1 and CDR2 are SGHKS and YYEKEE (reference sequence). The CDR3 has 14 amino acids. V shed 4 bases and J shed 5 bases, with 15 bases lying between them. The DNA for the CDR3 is TGTGCCAGCAGCCGGCGGGGGATTGGAACTGAAGCTTTCTTT. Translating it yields CASSRRGIGTEAFF.

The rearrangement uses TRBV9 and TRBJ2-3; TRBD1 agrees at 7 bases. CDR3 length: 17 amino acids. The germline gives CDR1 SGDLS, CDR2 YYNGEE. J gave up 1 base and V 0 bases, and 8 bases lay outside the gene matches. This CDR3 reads CASSVALGGVGTDTQYF. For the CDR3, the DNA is TGTGCCAGCAGCGTAGCTTTAGGGGGCGTCGGCACAGATACGCAGTATTTT. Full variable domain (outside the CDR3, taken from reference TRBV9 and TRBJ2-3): DSGVTQTPKHLITATGQRVTLRCSPRSGDLSVYWYQQSLDQGLQFLIQYYNGEERAKGNILERFSAQQFPDLHSELNLSSLELGDSALYFCASSVALGGVGTDTQYFGPGTRLTVL.

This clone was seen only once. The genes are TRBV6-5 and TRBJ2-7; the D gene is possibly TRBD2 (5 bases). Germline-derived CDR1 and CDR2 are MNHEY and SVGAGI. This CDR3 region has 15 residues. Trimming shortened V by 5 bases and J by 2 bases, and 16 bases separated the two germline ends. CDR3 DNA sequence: TGTGCCAGCAGTAGTACGGAGGCCCCCGCCTACGAGCAGTACTTC. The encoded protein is CASSSTEAPAYEQYF.

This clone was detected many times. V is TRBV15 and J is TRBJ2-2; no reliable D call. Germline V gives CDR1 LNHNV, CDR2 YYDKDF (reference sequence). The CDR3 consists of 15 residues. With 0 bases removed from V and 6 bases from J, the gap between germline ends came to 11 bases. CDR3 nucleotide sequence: TGTGCCACCAGCAGAGATATTACGCGATCCGGGGAGCTGTTTTTT. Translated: CATSRDITRSGELFF. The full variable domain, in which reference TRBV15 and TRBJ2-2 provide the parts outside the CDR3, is DAMVIQNPRYQVTQFGKPVTLSCSQTLNHNVMYWYQQKSSQAPKLLFHYYDKDFNNEADTPDNFQSRRPNTSFCFLDIRSPGLGDTAMYLCATSRDITRSGELFFGEGSRLTVL.

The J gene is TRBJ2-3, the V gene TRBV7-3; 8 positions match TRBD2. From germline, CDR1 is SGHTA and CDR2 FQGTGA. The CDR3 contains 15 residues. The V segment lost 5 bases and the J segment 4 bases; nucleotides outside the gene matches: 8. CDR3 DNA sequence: TGTGCCAGCAGCCCAATAGCGGGGAGAGCAGATACGCAGTATTTT. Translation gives CASSPIAGRADTQYF.